This T cell receptor (beta chain) was captured in a study of blood T cell repertoires in COVID-19. The data were produced by immunoSEQ multiplex PCR, yet TCRdb's version contains in-frame clones alone and is incomplete. Among 200,000 to 250,000 clones listed, approximately 88% were seen once. This CDR3 has 13 residues. CDR1 is MNHEY, CDR2 SMNVEV, per germline (reference sequence). Trimming cost V 6 bases and J 6 bases; bases outside gene matches: 4. The J gene is TRBJ2-4, the V gene TRBV27; 8 nucleotides line up with TRBD1. The specimen was PBMCs or T cells enriched from blood (not recorded which). The receptor comes from a woman in her thirties who had been exposed to COVID-19. The CDR3 here is CASRSTGANIQYF. The CDR3 bases are TGTGCCAGCAGATCGACAGGGGCAAACATTCAGTACTTC.